This T cell receptor (beta chain) was identified in a study of T cells in Graves' hyperthyroidism and ophthalmopathy. Study-level results: Also found in blood were most expanded thyroid clonotypes above 0.001.

Researchers defined stable Graves' hyperthyroidism as no ophthalmopathy progression within 18 months. Patients aged 18 to 65 had newly diagnosed hyperthyroidism lasting under 2 months. Each 10 ml fresh peripheral blood draw supplied the PBMCs. This CDR3 has 15 amino acids. CDR1 is SGDLS and CDR2 is YYNGEE in the germline V gene. Between the trimmed V and J ends, which lost 0 bases and 4 bases, there was a span of 13 bases. A remark on this clonotype: Antigen specificity is unknown.

Amplification targeted TCR beta CDR3 regions from RNA transcripts. Initially, a first-round RT-PCR of the TCR CDR3 employed the HTBI primer set. Via MiXCR, TCRdb re-called the multiplex PCR reads, giving one row per CDR3 protein. Seen here are about 710,000 distinct CDR3 sequences, roughly 15% observed once, and the top ten hold under 10%. The chain joins TRBV9 to TRBJ1-1; D possibly corresponds to TRBD1 (5 bases). Sample: blood. The clonotype was recovered from a man between 18 and 29 years old with Graves' hyperthyroidism. CDR3 amino acids: CASSVASGGGTEAFF. The CDR3 nucleotides are TGTGCCAGCAGCGTAGCTAGTGGGGGAGGCACTGAAGCTTTCTTT.